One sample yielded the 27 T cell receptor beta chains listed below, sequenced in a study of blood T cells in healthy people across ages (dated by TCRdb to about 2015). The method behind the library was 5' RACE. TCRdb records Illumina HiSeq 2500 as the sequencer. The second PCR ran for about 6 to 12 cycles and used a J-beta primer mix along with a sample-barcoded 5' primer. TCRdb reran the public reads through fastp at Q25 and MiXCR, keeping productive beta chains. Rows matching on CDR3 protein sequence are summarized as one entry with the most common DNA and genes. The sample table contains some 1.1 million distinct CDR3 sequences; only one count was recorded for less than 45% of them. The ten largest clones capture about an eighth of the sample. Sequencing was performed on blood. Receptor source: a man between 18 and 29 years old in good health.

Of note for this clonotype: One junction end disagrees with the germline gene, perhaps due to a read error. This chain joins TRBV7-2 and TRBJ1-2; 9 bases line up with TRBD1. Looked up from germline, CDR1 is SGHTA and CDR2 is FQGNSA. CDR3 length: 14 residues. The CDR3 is CDSSETGGLYGYTF. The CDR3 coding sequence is TGTGACAGCAGCGAAACAGGGGGCCTCTATGGCTACACCTTC.

As DNA, the CDR3 is TGCAGGGCCACCCCTGGGACTTACAATGAGCAGTTCTTC. Residues: CRATPGTYNEQFF. The chain employs TRBV20-1 and TRBJ2-1, with a weak D call TRBD2 (6 bases). Germline CDR1 reads DFQATT; CDR2 reads SNEGSKA (reference sequence). CDR3 size: 13 residues.

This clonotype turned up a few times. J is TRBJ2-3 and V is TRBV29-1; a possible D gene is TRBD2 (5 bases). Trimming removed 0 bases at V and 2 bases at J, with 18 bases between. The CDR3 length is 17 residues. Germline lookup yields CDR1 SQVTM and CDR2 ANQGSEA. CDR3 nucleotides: TGCAGCGTTGAAGATAGGAGGCAGCACAGCTACACAGATACGCAGTATTTT. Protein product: CSVEDRRQHSYTDTQYF.

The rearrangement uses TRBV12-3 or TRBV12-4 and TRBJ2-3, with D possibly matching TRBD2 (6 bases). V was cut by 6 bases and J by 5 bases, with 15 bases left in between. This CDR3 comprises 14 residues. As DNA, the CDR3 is TGTGCCAGCAGACTGAGACTAGTAGGAGATACGCAGTATTTT. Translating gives CASRLRLVGDTQYF.

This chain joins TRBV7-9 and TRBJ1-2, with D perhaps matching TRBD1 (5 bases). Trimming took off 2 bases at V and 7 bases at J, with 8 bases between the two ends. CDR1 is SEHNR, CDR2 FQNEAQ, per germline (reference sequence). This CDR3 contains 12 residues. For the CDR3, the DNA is TGTGCCAGCAGCTTATGGGGGAGTGGCTACACCTTC. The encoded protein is CASSLWGSGYTF.

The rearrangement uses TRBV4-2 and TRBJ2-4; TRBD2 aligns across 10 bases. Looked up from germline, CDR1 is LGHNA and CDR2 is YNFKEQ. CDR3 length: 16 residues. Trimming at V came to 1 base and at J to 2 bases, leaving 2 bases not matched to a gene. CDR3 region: CASSQAAGGTKNIQYF. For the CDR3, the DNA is TGTGCCAGCAGCCAAGCAGCGGGAGGGACCAAAAACATTCAGTACTTC.

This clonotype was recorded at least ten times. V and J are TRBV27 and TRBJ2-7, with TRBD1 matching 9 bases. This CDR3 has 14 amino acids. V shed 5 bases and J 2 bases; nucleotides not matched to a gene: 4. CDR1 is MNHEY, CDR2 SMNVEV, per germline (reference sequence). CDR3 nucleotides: TGTGCCAGCAGTCCGGGACAGGGTCCCTACGAGCAGTACTTC. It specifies CASSPGQGPYEQYF.

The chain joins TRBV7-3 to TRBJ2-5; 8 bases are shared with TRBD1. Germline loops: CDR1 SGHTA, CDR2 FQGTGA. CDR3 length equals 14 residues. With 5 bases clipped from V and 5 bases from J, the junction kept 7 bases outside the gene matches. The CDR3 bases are TGTGCCAGCAGCCCTTCAGGGGGCTGGGAGACCCAGTACTTC. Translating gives CASSPSGGWETQYF.

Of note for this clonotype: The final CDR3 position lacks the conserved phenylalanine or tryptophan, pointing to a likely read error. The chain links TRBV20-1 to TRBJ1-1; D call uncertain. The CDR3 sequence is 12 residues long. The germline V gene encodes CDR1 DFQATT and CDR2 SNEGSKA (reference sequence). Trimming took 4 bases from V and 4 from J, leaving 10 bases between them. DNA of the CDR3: TGCAGTGCTAAGCGGGCGGGCACTGAAGCTTTCTCT. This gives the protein CSAKRAGTEAFS.

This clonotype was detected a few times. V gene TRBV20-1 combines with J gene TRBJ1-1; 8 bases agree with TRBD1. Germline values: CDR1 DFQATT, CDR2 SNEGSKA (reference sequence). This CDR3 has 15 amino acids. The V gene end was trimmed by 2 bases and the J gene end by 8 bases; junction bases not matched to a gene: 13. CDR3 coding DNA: TGCAGTGCTAGATCCTTGGGACAGGCACAGGGAGAAGCTTTCTTT. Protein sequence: CSARSLGQAQGEAFF.

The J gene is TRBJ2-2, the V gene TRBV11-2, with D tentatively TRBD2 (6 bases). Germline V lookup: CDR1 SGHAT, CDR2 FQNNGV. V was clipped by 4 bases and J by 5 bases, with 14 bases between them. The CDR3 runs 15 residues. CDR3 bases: TGTGCCAGCAGCTCGCGGGACTTTCAGACCGGGGAGCTGTTTTTT. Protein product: CASSSRDFQTGELFF.

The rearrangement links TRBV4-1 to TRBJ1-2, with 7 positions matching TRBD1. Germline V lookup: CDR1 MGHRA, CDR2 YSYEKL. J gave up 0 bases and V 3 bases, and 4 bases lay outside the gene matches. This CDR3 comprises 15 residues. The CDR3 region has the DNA TGCGCCAGCAGCCACCCCGACAGGGCTAACTATGGCTACACCTTC. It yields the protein CASSHPDRANYGYTF.

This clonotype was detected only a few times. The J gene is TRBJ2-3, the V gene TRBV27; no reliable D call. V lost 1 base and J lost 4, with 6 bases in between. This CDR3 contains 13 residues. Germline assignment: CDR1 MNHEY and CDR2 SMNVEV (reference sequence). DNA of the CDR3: TGTGCCAGCAGTTTATTTAGTGCAGATACGCAGTATTTT. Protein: CASSLFSADTQYF.

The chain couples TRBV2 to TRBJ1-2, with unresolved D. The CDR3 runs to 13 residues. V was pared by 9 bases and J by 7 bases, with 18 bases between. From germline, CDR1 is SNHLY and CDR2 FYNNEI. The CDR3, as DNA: TGTGCCAGTTGTACGGACGCTGCTAGTGGCTACACCTTC. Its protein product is CASCTDAASGYTF.

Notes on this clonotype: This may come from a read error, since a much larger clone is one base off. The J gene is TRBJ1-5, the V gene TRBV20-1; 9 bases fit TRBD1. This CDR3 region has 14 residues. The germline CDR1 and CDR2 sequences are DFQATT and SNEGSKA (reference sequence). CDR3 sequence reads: CSASTGGSDQHQHF. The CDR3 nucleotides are TGCAGTGCTTCAACAGGGGGCAGCGATCAGCACCAGCATTTT.

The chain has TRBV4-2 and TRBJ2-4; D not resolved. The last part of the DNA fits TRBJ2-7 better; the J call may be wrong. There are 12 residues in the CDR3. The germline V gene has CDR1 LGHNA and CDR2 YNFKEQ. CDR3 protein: CASSQDYYEQYF. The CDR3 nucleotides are TGTGCCAGCAGCCAAGATTACTACGAGCAGTACTTC.

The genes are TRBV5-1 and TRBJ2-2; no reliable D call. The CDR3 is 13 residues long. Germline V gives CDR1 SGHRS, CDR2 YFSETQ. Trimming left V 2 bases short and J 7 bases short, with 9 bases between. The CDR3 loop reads CASSFGPRGELFF. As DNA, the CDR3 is TGCGCCAGCAGCTTCGGACCCCGCGGGGAGCTGTTTTTT.

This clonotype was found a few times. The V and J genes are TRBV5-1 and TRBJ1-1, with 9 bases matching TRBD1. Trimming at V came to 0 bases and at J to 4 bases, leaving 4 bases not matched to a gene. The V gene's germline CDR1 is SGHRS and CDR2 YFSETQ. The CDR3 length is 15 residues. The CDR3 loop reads CASSLVDRGVTEAFF. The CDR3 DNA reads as TGCGCCAGCAGCTTGGTTGACAGGGGGGTCACTGAAGCTTTCTTT.

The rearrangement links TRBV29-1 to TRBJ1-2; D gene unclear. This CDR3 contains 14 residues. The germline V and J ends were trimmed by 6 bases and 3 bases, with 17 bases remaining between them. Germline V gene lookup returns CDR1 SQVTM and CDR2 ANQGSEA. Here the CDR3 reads CSVFENGPHYGYTF. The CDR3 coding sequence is TGCAGCGTCTTCGAGAACGGACCCCACTATGGCTACACCTTC.

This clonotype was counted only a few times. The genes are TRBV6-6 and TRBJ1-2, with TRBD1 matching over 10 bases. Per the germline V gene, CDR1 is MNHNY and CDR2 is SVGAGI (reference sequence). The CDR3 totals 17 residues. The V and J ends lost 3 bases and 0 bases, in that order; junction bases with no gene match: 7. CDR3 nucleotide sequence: TGTGCCAGCAGTTATGGGGACAGGGGCGAAGCTAACTATGGCTACACCTTC. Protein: CASSYGDRGEANYGYTF.

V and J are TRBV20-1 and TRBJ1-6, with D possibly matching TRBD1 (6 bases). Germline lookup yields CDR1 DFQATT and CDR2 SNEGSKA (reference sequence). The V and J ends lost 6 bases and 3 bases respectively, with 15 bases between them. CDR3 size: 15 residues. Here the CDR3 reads CSAVNREFYNSPLHF. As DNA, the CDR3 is TGCAGTGCGGTAAACAGGGAATTCTATAATTCACCCCTCCACTTT.

The CDR3 bases are TGCAGCGTTGAAGGGATTGAGACAGGGGGCTTCGCCTACAATGAGCAGTTCTTC. It codes for CSVEGIETGGFAYNEQFF. The chain links TRBV29-1 to TRBJ2-1; 10 bases map to TRBD1. Germline CDR1 reads SQVTM; CDR2 reads ANQGSEA. There are 18 residues in the CDR3. J lost 2 bases, V lost 1 base, and 11 bases had no gene match.

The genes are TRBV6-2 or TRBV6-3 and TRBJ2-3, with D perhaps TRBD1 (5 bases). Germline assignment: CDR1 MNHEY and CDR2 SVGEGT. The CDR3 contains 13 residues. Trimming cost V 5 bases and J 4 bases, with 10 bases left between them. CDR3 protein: CASSRTTADTQYF. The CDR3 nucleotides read TGTGCCAGCAGTCGGACAACGGCAGATACGCAGTATTTT.

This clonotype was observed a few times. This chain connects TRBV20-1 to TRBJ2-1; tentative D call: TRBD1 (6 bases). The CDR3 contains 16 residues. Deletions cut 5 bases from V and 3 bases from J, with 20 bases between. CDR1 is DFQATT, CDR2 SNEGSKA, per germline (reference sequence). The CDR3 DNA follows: TGCAGTGCTCCCCTTCCAGGGACAAGCTTCTACAATGAGCAGTTCTTC. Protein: CSAPLPGTSFYNEQFF.

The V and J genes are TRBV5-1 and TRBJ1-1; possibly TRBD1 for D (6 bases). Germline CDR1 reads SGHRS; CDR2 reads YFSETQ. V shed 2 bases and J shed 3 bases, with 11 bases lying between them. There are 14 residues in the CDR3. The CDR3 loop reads CASSFQGPDTEAFF. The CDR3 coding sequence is TGCGCCAGCAGCTTTCAGGGGCCAGACACTGAAGCTTTCTTT.

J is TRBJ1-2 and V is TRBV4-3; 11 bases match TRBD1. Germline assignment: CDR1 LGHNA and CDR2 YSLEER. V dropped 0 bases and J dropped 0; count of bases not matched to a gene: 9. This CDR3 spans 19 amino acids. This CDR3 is CASSQDAGTGGNTNYGYTF. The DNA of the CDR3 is TGCGCCAGCAGCCAAGATGCCGGGACAGGGGGGAATACTAACTATGGCTACACCTTC.

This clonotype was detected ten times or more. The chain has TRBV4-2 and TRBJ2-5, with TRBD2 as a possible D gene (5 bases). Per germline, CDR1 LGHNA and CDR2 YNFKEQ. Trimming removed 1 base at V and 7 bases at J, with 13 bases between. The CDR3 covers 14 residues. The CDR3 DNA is TGTGCCAGCAGCCAAGGTAGTAGCGTGACGACCCAGTACTTC. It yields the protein CASSQGSSVTTQYF.